One and the same sample provided the 18 T cell receptor beta chains below, sequenced in a study of OX40 agonist ivuxolimab in advanced cancers. Libraries were prepared by immunoSEQ multiplex PCR; TCRdb keeps only in-frame clonotypes and omits some of them. The table lists about 33,000 clones, more than 75% of them singletons. This specimen consisted of CD4+ or CD8+ T cells sorted from blood, obtained in a trial of the OX40 agonist ivuxolimab. These receptors all stem from an adult with an advanced solid tumor such as melanoma, head and neck, liver or kidney cancer.

The chain carries TRBV7-9 and TRBJ1-1, with D unresolved. V was pared by 5 bases and J by 7 bases, with 8 bases between. The CDR3 loop spans 11 amino acids. The germline V gene has CDR1 SEHNR and CDR2 FQNEAQ (reference sequence). CDR3 nucleotides: TGTGCCAGCAGCCCCTTTGGTGAAGCTTTCTTT. Residues: CASSPFGEAFF.

The chain is built from TRBV5-1 and TRBJ1-2; possible D gene TRBD1, 5 bases. CDR3 length: 11 residues. Trimming took 3 bases from V and 8 from J, leaving 8 bases between them. Germline V gene lookup returns CDR1 SGHRS and CDR2 YFSETQ. For the CDR3, the DNA is TGCGCCAGCAGCTCGGGGGAAGGCTACACCTTC. Translation gives CASSSGEGYTF.

The rearrangement uses TRBV13 and TRBJ2-7, with 7 bases fitting TRBD1. V shed 5 bases and J 1 base; nucleotides not matched to a gene: 8. From germline, CDR1 is PRHDT and CDR2 FYEKMQ (reference sequence). This CDR3 is 15 amino acids long. CDR3 nucleotide sequence: TGTGCCAGCAGCCGGTCAGGACAGGAATCCTACGAGCAGTACTTC. As protein: CASSRSGQESYEQYF.

V usage is TRBV5-1 and J usage is TRBJ1-4; the match to TRBD1 covers 7 bases. Per the germline V gene, CDR1 is SGHRS and CDR2 is YFSETQ. V shed 2 bases, J shed 5 bases, and the junction held 9 bases outside the gene matches. The CDR3 loop spans 16 amino acids. CDR3 DNA sequence: TGCGCCAGCAGCTTCAGGGGGGGACAGTTCAATGAAAAACTGTTTTTT. Protein sequence: CASSFRGGQFNEKLFF. The entire variable domain, with the rest obtained from reference TRBV5-1 and TRBJ1-4, is as follows: KAGVTQTPRYLIKTRGQQVTLSCSPISGHRSVSWYQQTPGQGLQFLFEYFSETQRNKGNFPGRFSGRQFSNSRSEMNVSTLELGDSALYLCASSFRGGQFNEKLFFGSGTQLSVL.

This chain uses TRBV4-3 with TRBJ1-1; D is unresolved. The CDR3 consists of 14 residues. CDR1 and CDR2 (germline): LGHNA, YSLEER. The V and J ends lost 0 bases and 6 bases respectively, with 11 bases between them. In nucleotides, the CDR3 is TGCGCCAGCAGCCAAGATGGGGTAGGAGCTGAAGCTTTCTTT. This codes for CASSQDGVGAEAFF.

This clone was observed once. This chain joins TRBV13 and TRBJ2-7; 8 nucleotides align to TRBD1. Germline V CDR1 and CDR2: PRHDT, FYEKMQ (reference sequence). J was trimmed by 2 bases and V by 5 bases; bases with no gene match: 5. The CDR3 totals 14 residues. The CDR3 sequence is CASSPGQETYEQYF. The CDR3, as DNA: TGTGCCAGCAGCCCGGGACAGGAGACCTACGAGCAGTACTTC.

The chain couples TRBV5-1 to TRBJ2-3; the match to TRBD1 covers 9 bases. Germline-derived CDR1 and CDR2 are SGHRS and YFSETQ. With V trimmed by 3 bases and J by 4 bases, 0 bases remained unmatched. The CDR3 is 13 amino acids. DNA of the CDR3: TGCGCCAGCAGCTGGACAGGGGCAGATACGCAGTATTTT. Translated: CASSWTGADTQYF.

Here the CDR3 DNA reads TGTGCCAGCAGGGCCCGGGTCGTACACTACGAGCAGTACTTC. Its protein product is CASRARVVHYEQYF. J is TRBJ2-7 and V is TRBV27; no clear D gene. V dropped 6 bases and J dropped 3 bases, with 15 bases sitting between them. CDR1 MNHEY and CDR2 SMNVEV come from the germline V gene (reference sequence). The CDR3 has 14 amino acids.

The V and J genes are TRBV25-1 and TRBJ1-2; D is unresolved. There are 16 residues in the CDR3. Germline assignment: CDR1 MGHDK and CDR2 SYGVNS. Trimming removed 1 base from V and 2 bases from J, with 14 bases in between. CDR3 region: CASSESKTAANYGYTF. In DNA, the CDR3 is TGTGCCAGCAGTGAATCCAAGACTGCCGCCAACTATGGCTACACCTTC.

The chain uses TRBV25-1 and TRBJ1-2; D is possibly TRBD1 (6 bases). This CDR3 is 10 amino acids long. Trimming shortened V by 7 bases and J by 8 bases, and 8 bases separated the two germline ends. CDR1 and CDR2 (germline): MGHDK, SYGVNS. The DNA of the CDR3 is TGTGCCAGCAAGGGGGACGGCTACACCTTC. Translated, it gives CASKGDGYTF.

This sequence joins TRBV7-8 and TRBJ1-5, with D possibly being TRBD1 (5 bases). The CDR3 is 14 residues long. V shed 3 bases and J shed 8 bases, with 14 bases lying between them. Germline CDR1 reads SGHVS; CDR2 reads FQNEAQ. This CDR3 is CASSFGGPGEPQHF. CDR3 DNA: TGTGCCAGCAGCTTTGGGGGACCGGGAGAGCCCCAGCATTTT.

The genes are TRBV4-1 and TRBJ2-4; D unclear. The CDR3 loop spans 14 amino acids. Germline lookup yields CDR1 MGHRA and CDR2 YSYEKL. Trimming cost V 2 bases and J 0 bases, with 5 bases left between them. CDR3 region: CASSQRLAKNIQYF. CDR3 nucleotide sequence: TGCGCCAGCAGCCAAAGACTAGCCAAAAACATTCAGTACTTC.

Written as DNA, the CDR3 is TGCAGCGTTGAAGATCGCTCACTAGCCGGGGAGCTGTTTTTT. Protein product: CSVEDRSLAGELFF. The chain carries TRBV29-1 and TRBJ2-2; D is perhaps TRBD2 (5 bases). The CDR3 is made up of 14 amino acids. V gave up 0 bases and J gave up 6 bases, with 11 bases separating them. The germline V gene encodes CDR1 SQVTM and CDR2 ANQGSEA.

The DNA for the CDR3 is TGTGCCAGCAGGTTGGACGGATTTATGAACACTGAAGCTTTCTTT. Its protein product is CASRLDGFMNTEAFF. The chain links TRBV27 to TRBJ1-1; D uncertain. This CDR3 is 15 amino acids long. Germline V gene data show CDR1 as MNHEY and CDR2 as SMNVEV (reference sequence). The germline V and J ends were trimmed by 6 bases and 0 bases, with 14 bases remaining between them.

The chain couples TRBV7-6 to TRBJ2-3, with TRBD2 identical over 8 bases. The CDR3 sequence is 15 residues long. The V gene end was trimmed by 3 bases and the J gene end by 2 bases; junction bases not matched to a gene: 4. Germline loops: CDR1 SGHVS, CDR2 FNYEAQ. The CDR3 DNA follows: TGTGCCAGCAGCTTGAGCGGGGGAACCACAGATACGCAGTATTTT. Its protein is CASSLSGGTTDTQYF.

V is TRBV2 and J is TRBJ1-2, with 7 bases lining up with TRBD1. The CDR3 extends over 15 amino acids. With 8 bases clipped from V and 8 bases from J, the junction kept 17 bases outside the gene matches. In germline, CDR1 is SNHLY, CDR2 FYNNEI. In DNA, the CDR3 is TGTGCCAGCCGGGAGGATTATGGAGGGGGCAGGGGCTACACCTTC. Its translation is CASREDYGGGRGYTF.

This sequence joins TRBV6-1 and TRBJ2-1, with a weak D call TRBD1 (6 bases). The CDR3 is 16 residues long. Trimming pared 0 bases from V and 4 bases from J, leaving 13 bases between. Germline assignment: CDR1 MNHNS and CDR2 SASEGT. CDR3 amino acids: CASSEADSEIYNEQFF. CDR3 sequence (DNA): TGTGCCAGCAGTGAAGCGGACAGTGAAATATACAATGAGCAGTTCTTC.

The chain couples TRBV19 to TRBJ2-1; 11 bases are shared with TRBD2. V trimming: 10 bases; J trimming: 4 bases; junction bases outside the gene matches: 9. This CDR3 has 15 amino acids. CDR1 is LNHDA, CDR2 SQIVND, per germline (reference sequence). CDR3 in DNA: TGTGCCACCAAGACCCTAGCGGGGGGATACAATGAGCAGTTCTTC. Translating it yields CATKTLAGGYNEQFF.